This T cell receptor (beta chain) comes out of a study of a mutant IDH1 vaccine in newly diagnosed glioma. The time point denotes: week 11, during vaccination. The investigators gave 300 ug of mutant IDH1 20-mer peptide in each vaccine dose, together with topical imiquimod. This clone was detected a few times. The antigen remains unidentified. The table came from immunoSEQ multiplex PCR; TCRdb's copy has only in-frame clones and leaves some out. Counted here are 20,000 to 25,000 clones, 55% to 75% occurring once; the ten biggest clones make up around 10%. The material was peripheral blood mononuclear cells (PBMCs), obtained from a glioma patient whose treatment included an IDH1 peptide vaccine. The clonotype was recovered from a man between 18 and 29 years old with glioma. Some clones in this sample may be carry-over from other donors' samples.

The CDR3 loop is CASSERTEHF. The CDR3, as DNA: TGTGCCAGCAGTGAACGGACGGAGCATTTT. The chain is built from TRBV6-1 and TRBJ1-5; D gene uncertain. The V end was cut by 2 bases, the J end by 14 bases, with 7 bases between. Germline V gene data show CDR1 as MNHNS and CDR2 as SASEGT. The CDR3 spans 10 residues.